Listed below are T cell receptor beta chains from one sample, sequenced in a study of siplizumab effects on memory and regulatory T cells. Profiled with immunoSEQ multiplex PCR; TCRdb holds only in-frame clones, not every one. This table holds roughly 100,000 clones, about 93% found once. The material sequenced was CD4+ T cells sorted from blood. These receptors all come from a human donor in good health. CDR3s include the opening cysteine and the closing phenylalanine or tryptophan. The D gene is left open where the match is weak. Clone size is not always given. Where it is, it says once, few, many or a class for expanded clones.

J	size	D	V	CDR3	DNA
TRBJ2-1	.	.	TRBV29-1	CSVAPRTYNEQFF	TGCAGCGTTGCACCGAGAACCTACAATGAGCAGTTCTTC
TRBJ2-3	.	.	TRBV6-5	CASSPRDSTDTQYF	TGTGCCAGCAGTCCCCGGGACAGCACAGATACGCAGTATTTT
TRBJ2-7	once	.	TRBV25-1	CASSEYLYEQYF	TGTGCCAGCAGTGAATATCTATACGAGCAGTACTTC
TRBJ1-1	.	.	TRBV14	CASSQFIFMNTEAFF	TGTGCCAGCAGCCAATTCATATTCATGAACACTGAAGCTTTCTTT
TRBJ2-3	.	TRBD2	TRBV18	CASSPAGHPQRGPRGDTQYF	TGTGCCAGCTCACCCGCGGGACACCCACAGCGGGGGCCTAGGGGAGATACGCAGTATTTT
TRBJ2-7	.	.	TRBV6-5	CASSWDLSYEQYF	TGTGCCAGCAGCTGGGACTTATCCTACGAGCAGTACTTC
TRBJ1-4	.	.	TRBV18	CASSPQATNEKLFF	TGTGCCAGCTCACCTCAGGCAACTAATGAAAAACTGTTTTTT
TRBJ2-7	.	TRBD2	TRBV5-6	CASTTVGGVSYEQYF	TGTGCCAGCACCACCGTGGGGGGGGTCTCCTACGAGCAGTACTTC
TRBJ1-2	.	.	TRBV10-3	CAISDVETTWGGLYGYTF	TGTGCCATCAGTGATGTGGAGACCACGTGGGGCGGACTTTATGGCTACACCTTC
TRBJ2-5	.	TRBD2	TRBV25-1	CASSRGGQETQYF	TGTGCCAGCAGTCGCGGGGGGCAGGAGACCCAGTACTTC
TRBJ2-7	.	.	TRBV30	CAWTPQHLYEQYF	TGTGCCTGGACCCCCCAACACTTATACGAGCAGTACTTC
TRBJ1-5	.	.	TRBV30	CAWSVMGGPQPQHF	TGTGCCTGGAGTGTAATGGGGGGGCCCCAGCCCCAGCATTTT
TRBJ2-7	.	.	TRBV4-1	CASSQDASSYEQYF	TGCGCCAGCAGCCAAGATGCCTCATCCTACGAGCAGTACTTC
TRBJ2-5	.	TRBD2	TRBV9	CASSPTLRGSGGGETQYF	TGTGCCAGCAGCCCCACACTAAGGGGCAGCGGGGGTGGAGAGACCCAGTACTTC
TRBJ2-3	.	TRBD2	TRBV11-2	CASSRSGSSADTQYF	TGTGCCAGCAGCCGAAGCGGGAGTAGCGCAGATACGCAGTATTTT
TRBJ1-1	.	.	TRBV6-1	CASSEAGSIKSEAFF	TGTGCCAGCAGTGAAGCGGGGTCCATTAAATCCGAAGCTTTCTTT
TRBJ1-1	.	.	TRBV30	CAWSGITEAFF	TGTGCCTGGAGTGGTATCACTGAAGCTTTCTTT
TRBJ1-6	.	TRBD1	TRBV4-2	CASSQESGGSSPLHF	TGTGCCAGCAGCCAAGAATCAGGGGGGAGTTCACCCCTCCACTTT
TRBJ2-7	.	.	TRBV19	CASSHRGRAKSLYEQYF	TGTGCCAGTAGTCATCGAGGCAGGGCCAAGTCCCTCTACGAGCAGTACTTC
TRBJ2-3	.	TRBD2	TRBV6-5	CASSYASGGTTDTQYF	TGTGCCAGCAGTTACGCTAGCGGGGGGACAACAGATACGCAGTATTTT
TRBJ1-6	.	TRBD1	TRBV4-1	CASSQGQGFPPQVPLHF	TGCGCCAGCAGCCAGGGACAGGGTTTCCCCCCTCAAGTACCCCTCCACTTT
TRBJ1-1	.	.	TRBV11-3	CASSLELGTEAFF	TGTGCCAGCAGCTTAGAGTTGGGCACTGAAGCTTTCTTT
TRBJ2-7	.	TRBD2	TRBV4-1	CASSQDPLGGTEQYF	TGCGCCAGCAGCCAAGATCCTTTGGGAGGGACCGAGCAGTACTTC
TRBJ1-2	.	.	TRBV5-6	CASSLAGRPLVGSDGYTF	TGTGCCAGCAGCTTGGCTGGACGCCCCTTGGTGGGAAGCGATGGCTACACCTTC
TRBJ1-2	.	.	TRBV2	CASSEGRSSVPYTF	TGTGCCAGCAGTGAAGGACGATCTTCTGTTCCCTACACCTTC
TRBJ2-1	.	TRBD1	TRBV7-3	CASSLSRGNEQFF	TGTGCCAGCAGCTTAAGCAGGGGGAATGAGCAGTTCTTC